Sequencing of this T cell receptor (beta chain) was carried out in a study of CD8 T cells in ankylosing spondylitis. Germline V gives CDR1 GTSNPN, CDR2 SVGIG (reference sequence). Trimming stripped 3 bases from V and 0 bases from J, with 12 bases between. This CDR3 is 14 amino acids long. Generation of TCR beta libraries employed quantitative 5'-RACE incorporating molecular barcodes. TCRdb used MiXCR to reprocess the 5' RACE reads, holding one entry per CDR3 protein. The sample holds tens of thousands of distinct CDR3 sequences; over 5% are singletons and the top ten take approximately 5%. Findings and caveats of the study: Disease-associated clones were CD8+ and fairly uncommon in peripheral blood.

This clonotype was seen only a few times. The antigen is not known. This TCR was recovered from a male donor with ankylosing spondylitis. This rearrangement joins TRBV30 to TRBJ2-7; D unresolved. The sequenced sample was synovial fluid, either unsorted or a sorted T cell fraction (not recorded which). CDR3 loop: CAWRSAGASYEQYF. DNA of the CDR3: TGTGCCTGGAGGTCCGCAGGCGCCTCCTACGAGCAGTACTTC.